This T cell receptor beta chain was documented in a study of T cell repertoires in cytomegalovirus infection. This clonotype was seen more than once but under ten times. The antigen is unknown. V dropped 6 bases and J dropped 3 bases, with 18 bases sitting between them. Germline CDR1 reads MNHEY; CDR2 reads SVGEGT. CDR3 length equals 16 residues. MiXCR, run by TCRdb on the reads, gives a single entry per CDR3 protein. Among 70,000 to 85,000 distinct CDR3 sequences listed, 35% to 45% were seen once. Findings of the study overall: There were HLA-C-restricted CMV-specific TCR beta clonotypes dominating the ex vivo response.

This receptor was obtained from a human donor in good health (CMV status not recorded). Some clones in this sample may be carry-over from other donors' samples. The input for sequencing was CD8+ T cells from cultured PBMCs, taken from culture after CMV antigen stimulation. The V call is TRBV6-2 or TRBV6-3, the J call TRBJ2-1, with unresolved D. CDR3 sequence: CASSPGVGPYYNEQFF. The CDR3 bases are TGTGCCAGCAGCCCGGGTGTAGGGCCCTACTACAATGAGCAGTTCTTC.